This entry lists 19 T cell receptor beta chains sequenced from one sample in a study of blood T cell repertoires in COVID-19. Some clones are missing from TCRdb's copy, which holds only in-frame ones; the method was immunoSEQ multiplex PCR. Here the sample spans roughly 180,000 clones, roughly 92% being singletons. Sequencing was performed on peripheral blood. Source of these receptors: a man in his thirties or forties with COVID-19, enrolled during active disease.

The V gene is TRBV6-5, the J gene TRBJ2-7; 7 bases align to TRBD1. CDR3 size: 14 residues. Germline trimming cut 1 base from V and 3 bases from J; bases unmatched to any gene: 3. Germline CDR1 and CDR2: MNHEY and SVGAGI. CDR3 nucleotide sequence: TGTGCCAGCAGTTACTTAACAGGGGACTACGAGCAGTACTTC. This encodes CASSYLTGDYEQYF.

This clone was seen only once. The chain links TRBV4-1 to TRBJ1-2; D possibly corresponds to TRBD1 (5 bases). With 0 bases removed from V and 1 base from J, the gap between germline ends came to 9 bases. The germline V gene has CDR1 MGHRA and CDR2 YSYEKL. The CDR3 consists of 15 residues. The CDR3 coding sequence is TGCGCCAGCAGCCAAGATGCAGGGATTAACTATGGCTACACCTTC. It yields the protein CASSQDAGINYGYTF.

CDR3 nucleotides: TGTGCCTGGAGTGTTTTCTCCGGTGAAAAACTGTTTTTT. Translating it yields CAWSVFSGEKLFF. The rearrangement uses TRBV30 and TRBJ1-4; D remains unclear. The germline gives CDR1 GTSNPN, CDR2 SVGIG (reference sequence). Trimming removed 0 bases from V and 7 bases from J, with 9 bases in between. This CDR3 contains 13 residues.

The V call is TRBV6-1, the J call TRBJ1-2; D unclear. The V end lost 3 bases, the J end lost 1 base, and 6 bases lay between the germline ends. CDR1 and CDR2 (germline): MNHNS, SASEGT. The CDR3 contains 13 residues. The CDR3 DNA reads TGTGCCAGCAGTGACAACAGTAACTATGGCTACACCTTC. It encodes CASSDNSNYGYTF.

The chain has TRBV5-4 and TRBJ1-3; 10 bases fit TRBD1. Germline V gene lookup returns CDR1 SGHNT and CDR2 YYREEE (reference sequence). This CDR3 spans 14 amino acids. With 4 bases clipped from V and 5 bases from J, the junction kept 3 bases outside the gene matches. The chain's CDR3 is CASSPGQGRNTIYF. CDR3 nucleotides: TGTGCCAGCAGCCCGGGACAGGGGAGAAACACCATATATTTT.

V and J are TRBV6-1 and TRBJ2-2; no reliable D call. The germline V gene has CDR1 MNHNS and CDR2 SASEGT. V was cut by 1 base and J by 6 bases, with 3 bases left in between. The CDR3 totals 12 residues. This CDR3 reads CASSEGAGELFF. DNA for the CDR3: TGTGCCAGCAGTGAAGGCGCCGGGGAGCTGTTTTTT.

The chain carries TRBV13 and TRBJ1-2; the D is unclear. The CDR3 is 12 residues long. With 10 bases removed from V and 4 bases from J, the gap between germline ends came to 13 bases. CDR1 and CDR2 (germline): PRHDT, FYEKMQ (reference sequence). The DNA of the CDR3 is TGTGCCACCGAGGTGGAGCTCTATGGCTACACCTTC. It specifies CATEVELYGYTF.

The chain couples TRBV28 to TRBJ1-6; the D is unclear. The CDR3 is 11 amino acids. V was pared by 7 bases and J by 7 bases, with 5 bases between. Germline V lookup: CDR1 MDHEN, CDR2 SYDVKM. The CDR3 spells CASKQNSPLHF. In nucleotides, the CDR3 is TGTGCCAGCAAACAGAATTCACCCCTCCACTTT.

The CDR3 loop is CASSIQGGQPQHF. In DNA, the CDR3 is TGTGCCAGTAGTATACAGGGGGGACAGCCCCAGCATTTT. This rearrangement joins TRBV19 to TRBJ1-5; the match to TRBD1 covers 7 bases. The CDR3 covers 13 residues. In germline, CDR1 is LNHDA, CDR2 SQIVND (reference sequence). V gave up 2 bases and J gave up 7 bases; unmatched junction bases: 2.

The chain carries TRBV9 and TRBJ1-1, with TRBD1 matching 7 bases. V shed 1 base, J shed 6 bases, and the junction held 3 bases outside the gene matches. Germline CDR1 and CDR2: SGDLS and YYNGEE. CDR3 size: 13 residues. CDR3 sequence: CASSVIGTAEAFF. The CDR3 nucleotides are TGTGCCAGCAGCGTAATCGGGACAGCTGAAGCTTTCTTT.

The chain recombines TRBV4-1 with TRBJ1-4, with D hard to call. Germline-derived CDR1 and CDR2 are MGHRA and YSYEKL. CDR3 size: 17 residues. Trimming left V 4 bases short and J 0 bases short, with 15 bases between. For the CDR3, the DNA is TGCGCCAGCAGCCTACTCCCGGCAGGCGCAACTAATGAAAAACTGTTTTTT. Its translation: CASSLLPAGATNEKLFF.

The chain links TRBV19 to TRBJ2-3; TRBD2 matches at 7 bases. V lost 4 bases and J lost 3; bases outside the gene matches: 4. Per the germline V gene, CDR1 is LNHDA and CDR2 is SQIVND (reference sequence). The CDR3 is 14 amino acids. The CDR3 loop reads CASSTLGGTDTQYF. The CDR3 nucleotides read TGTGCCAGTAGTACCCTCGGGGGGACAGATACGCAGTATTTT. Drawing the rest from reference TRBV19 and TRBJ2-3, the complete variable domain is DGGITQSPKYLFRKEGQNVTLSCEQNLNHDAMYWYRQDPGQGLRLIYYSQIVNDFQKGDIAEGYSVSREKKESFPLTVTSAQKNPTAFYLCASSTLGGTDTQYFGPGTRLTVL.

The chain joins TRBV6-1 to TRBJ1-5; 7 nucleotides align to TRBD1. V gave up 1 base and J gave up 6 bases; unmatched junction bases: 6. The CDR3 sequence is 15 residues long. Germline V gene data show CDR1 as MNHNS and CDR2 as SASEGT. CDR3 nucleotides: TGTGCCAGCAGTGAAGGGAGGGGGCATGTTCAGCCCCAGCATTTT. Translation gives CASSEGRGHVQPQHF.

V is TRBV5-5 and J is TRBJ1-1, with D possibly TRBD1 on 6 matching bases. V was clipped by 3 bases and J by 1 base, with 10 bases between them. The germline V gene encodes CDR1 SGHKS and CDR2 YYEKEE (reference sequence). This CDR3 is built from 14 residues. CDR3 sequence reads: CASSWTERNTEAFF. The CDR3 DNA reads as TGTGCCAGCAGCTGGACAGAACGGAACACTGAAGCTTTCTTT.

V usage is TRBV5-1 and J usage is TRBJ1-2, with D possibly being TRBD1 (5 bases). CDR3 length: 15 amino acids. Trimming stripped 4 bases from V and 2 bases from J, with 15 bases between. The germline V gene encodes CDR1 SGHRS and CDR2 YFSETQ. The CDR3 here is CASSPGTETNYGYTF. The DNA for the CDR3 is TGCGCCAGCAGCCCAGGGACTGAAACCAACTATGGCTACACCTTC.

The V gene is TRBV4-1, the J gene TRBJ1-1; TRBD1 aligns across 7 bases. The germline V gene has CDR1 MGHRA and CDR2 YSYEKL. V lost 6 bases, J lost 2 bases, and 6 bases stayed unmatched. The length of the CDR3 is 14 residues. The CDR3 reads CASRRAGGNTEAFF. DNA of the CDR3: TGCGCCAGCAGGAGGGCAGGGGGAAACACTGAAGCTTTCTTT.

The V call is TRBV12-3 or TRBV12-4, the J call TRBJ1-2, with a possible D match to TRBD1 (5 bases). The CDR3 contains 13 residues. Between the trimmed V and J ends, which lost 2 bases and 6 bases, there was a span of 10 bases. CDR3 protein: CASSLKGQDGYTF. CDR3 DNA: TGTGCCAGCAGTTTAAAGGGGCAGGATGGCTACACCTTC.

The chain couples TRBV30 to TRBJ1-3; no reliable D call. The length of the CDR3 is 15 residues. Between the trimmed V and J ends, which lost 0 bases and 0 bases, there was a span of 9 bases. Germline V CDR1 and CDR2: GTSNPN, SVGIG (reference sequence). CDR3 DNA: TGTGCCTGGAGTGTACAGCCAATCTCTGGAAACACCATATATTTT. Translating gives CAWSVQPISGNTIYF. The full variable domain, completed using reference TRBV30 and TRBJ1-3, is SQTIHQWPATLVQPVGSPLSLECTVEGTSNPNLYWYRQAAGRGLQLLFYSVGIGQISSEVPQNLSASRPQDRQFILSSKKLLLSDSGFYLCAWSVQPISGNTIYFGEGSWLTVV.

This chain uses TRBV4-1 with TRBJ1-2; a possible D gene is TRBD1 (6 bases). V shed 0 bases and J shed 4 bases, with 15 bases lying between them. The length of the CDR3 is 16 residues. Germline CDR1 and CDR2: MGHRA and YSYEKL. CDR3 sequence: CASSQDPGVALYGYTF. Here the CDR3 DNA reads TGCGCCAGCAGCCAAGACCCAGGGGTGGCCCTCTATGGCTACACCTTC.